Included here is one T cell receptor beta chain sequence, with context. This clone came up a few times. The antigen it binds to is not known. Nothing much larger sits one base from this clone, and base qualities are not available. This sample's time point label indicates: about a year on ibrutinib. For TCR beta library preparation, roughly 2 micrograms of genomic DNA were extracted from the cryopreserved PBMCs. Longitudinal blood samples from CLL patients receiving ibrutinib monotherapy were subjected to high-throughput TCR beta sequencing. Patients were enrolled in a phase 2 open-label single-center ibrutinib monotherapy trial. The sample is drawn from a study of cytotoxic CD8 clonotypes in ibrutinib-treated CLL (dated by TCRdb to 2020 to 2022). Regarding the complete study: In this cohort, about 15 patients were treatment-naive and about a dozen were relapsed/refractory, while some 18 had unmutated IGHV. Responses were partial in some 24 patients and complete in 2; after median around 65 months follow-up, roughly 14 stayed in remission and about 12 progressed. Response samples were obtained after a median of 12 months of treatment, with a range of roughly 6 to 40 months. On average, each sample yielded 255,043 productive templates and tens of thousands of productive rearrangements. Of the 70 to 90 people in the trial, approximately 24 had longitudinal samples available. Cryopreserved peripheral blood mononuclear cells were obtained prior to treatment, at the time of response, and at either disease progression or sustained remission. Every sample from remission and from progressive disease was obtained while the patients were still on ibrutinib.

From its cysteine to its phenylalanine, the CDR3 spans 11 amino acids. Just CDR3 DNA is preserved here, 33 bases in frame from base 1. V is shortened by 2 bases, J by 11 bases, and the region joining them spans 9 bases. Sequences MDHEN (CDR1) and SYDVKM (CDR2) are obtained from the germline V gene. On a MiSeq, deep resolution sequencing aimed for a depth between 1 in 1 million and 1 in 200,000 T cells, with each clonotype covered about 9.9x on average. The immunoSEQ hsTCRB Kit was used to generate the TCR beta libraries. On the authors' methods: ImmunoSEQ Data Assistant and ImmunoSEQ Analyzer were used for data analysis, and V, D and J genes were assigned according to IMGT definitions. Clonality, which ranges from 0 to 1, was calculated as one minus the normalized Shannon entropy of productive rearrangement frequencies. Public clonotype analysis was restricted to overrepresented clonotypes comprising at least 0.05% of each patient's repertoire. Fewer than 15 repertoires from age-matched healthy donors, obtained from immuneACCESS, served as clonality controls. Here the immuneACCESS table is served through TCRdb, limited to in-frame sequences with V and J called. Missing clones are a known gap in these copies; in checked studies unresolved V genes cover under half, and the rest lacks a known reason. D and trimming were read from the DNA, whereas the V and J calls and clone size are those reported in that table. The sample table lists approximately 150,000 clones, 77% of them with a count of one. The ten largest clonotypes hold around 30% of the sample.

The paper as a whole reports these results and caveats: At baseline, clonality was higher than in age-matched healthy donors and showed a strong correlation with circulating CD8+ T-cell counts. Public clonotypes were rare and either shrank or stayed stable during treatment, and the rise in clonality at ibrutinib response reflected expansion of private clonotypes. Clonality rose at ibrutinib response, remained stable during sustained remission, and dropped back toward baseline at progression. Sampling times were not matched between sustained-remission and progressing patients, and lymph node repertoires were not studied.

This specimen consisted of PBMCs, obtained after 12 months of ibrutinib treatment. The source is a human donor with chronic lymphocytic leukemia. This chain is built from TRBV28 and TRBJ1-1; the D gene is unclear. The sequenced DNA: TGTGCCAGCAGTTTAGTGGGAGCGGCTTTCTTT. It codes for CASSLVGAAFF.